The 26 T cell receptor beta chains below all came from one sample that was sequenced in a study of PD-L1 blockade in urothelial cancer. Time point of the sample: pretreatment peripheral blood. TCRdb's table, derived via immunoSEQ multiplex PCR, lists solely in-frame clones and lacks some. The sample includes 70,000 to 95,000 clones, 65% to 85% of them seen just once. Sequenced material: PBMCs, taken around atezolizumab (anti-PD-L1) treatment. The receptors here all came from a man aged 60-69 years with urothelial cancer.

The rearrangement uses TRBV30 and TRBJ1-1, with 7 bases aligning to TRBD1. The germline CDR1 and CDR2 sequences are GTSNPN and SVGIG (reference sequence). V lost 2 bases and J lost 3; bases outside the gene matches: 3. The CDR3 consists of 13 residues. The CDR3 reads CAWSRGGDTEAFF. The CDR3 region has the DNA TGTGCCTGGAGTCGAGGGGGCGACACTGAAGCTTTCTTT. Filled out from reference TRBV30 and TRBJ1-1, the complete variable domain reads SQTIHQWPATLVQPVGSPLSLECTVEGTSNPNLYWYRQAAGRGLQLLFYSVGIGQISSEVPQNLSASRPQDRQFILSSKKLLLSDSGFYLCAWSRGGDTEAFFGQGTRLTVV.

This rearrangement joins TRBV4-1 to TRBJ1-2, with D possibly being TRBD1 (6 bases). The CDR3 totals 16 residues. Germline CDR1 reads MGHRA; CDR2 reads YSYEKL. V dropped 2 bases and J dropped 6 bases, with 19 bases sitting between them. The CDR3 DNA reads as TGCGCCAGCAGCCAATTGCGGGGGCGGGAGGGAAATGGCTACACCTTC. It codes for CASSQLRGREGNGYTF.

The V gene is TRBV7-9, the J gene TRBJ1-3; TRBD1 might be the D (5 bases). Germline assignment: CDR1 SEHNR and CDR2 FQNEAQ (reference sequence). V was shortened by 5 bases and J by 0 bases, with 8 bases between the two germline ends. The CDR3 is 14 residues long. CDR3 in DNA: TGTGCCAGCAGCCAAGGGGTCTCTGGAAACACCATATATTTT. It translates to CASSQGVSGNTIYF.

The chain links TRBV11-3 to TRBJ2-3; D gene unclear. Germline CDR1 reads SGHNT; CDR2 reads YENEEA. CDR3 length equals 16 residues. The V gene lost 5 bases and the J gene lost 0 bases, with 15 bases spanning the gap. CDR3 residues: CASSPDRGFSTDTQYF. The CDR3 DNA reads as TGTGCCAGCAGCCCCGACCGAGGCTTTAGCACAGATACGCAGTATTTT.

The chain couples TRBV28 to TRBJ2-7, with a possible D match to TRBD2 (5 bases). The CDR3 contains 15 residues. V was shortened by 5 bases and J by 0 bases, with 14 bases between the two germline ends. Germline V gives CDR1 MDHEN, CDR2 SYDVKM. CDR3 sequence reads: CASSRTGILSYEQYF. CDR3 coding DNA: TGTGCCAGCAGTCGAACCGGGATCCTCTCCTACGAGCAGTACTTC.

The chain combines TRBV9 with TRBJ2-5, with D hard to call. V was pared by 0 bases and J by 5 bases, with 8 bases between. The CDR3 is 13 residues long. The germline CDR1 and CDR2 sequences are SGDLS and YYNGEE. In DNA form, the CDR3 reads TGTGCCAGCAGCGTAGATCTTATGGAGACCCAGTACTTC. Its translation is CASSVDLMETQYF.

The gene calls are TRBV10-2 and TRBJ2-4, with a weak D call TRBD1 (6 bases). V dropped 8 bases and J dropped 3 bases, with 11 bases sitting between them. CDR3 size: 13 residues. Per the germline V gene, CDR1 is WSHSY and CDR2 is SAAADI. The CDR3 nucleotides read TGCGCCAGCGCTAGGGGGAGCAAAAACATTCAGTACTTC. This codes for CASARGSKNIQYF.

This chain links TRBV11-2 with TRBJ2-7; 7 bases match TRBD1. V trimming: 1 base; J trimming: 4 bases; junction bases outside the gene matches: 4. From germline, CDR1 is SGHAT and CDR2 FQNNGV. The CDR3 consists of 14 residues. The DNA for the CDR3 is TGTGCCAGCAGCTTAGGGCAGGGGGAATACGAGCAGTACTTC. Translation: CASSLGQGEYEQYF.

The rearrangement links TRBV9 to TRBJ1-2, with 7 bases that match TRBD1. There are 16 residues in the CDR3. The germline V gene encodes CDR1 SGDLS and CDR2 YYNGEE. With V trimmed by 0 bases and J by 3 bases, 8 bases remained unmatched. CDR3 loop: CASSVAEYGTDYGYTF. In DNA, the CDR3 is TGTGCCAGCAGCGTAGCGGAGTACGGGACAGACTATGGCTACACCTTC.

The chain employs TRBV19 and TRBJ1-3, with D perhaps TRBD1 (5 bases). CDR1 is LNHDA, CDR2 SQIVND, per germline (reference sequence). The CDR3 extends over 14 amino acids. Trimming took off 7 bases at V and 5 bases at J, with 15 bases between the two ends. CDR3 DNA sequence: TGTGCCAGTAACGGGGGGTGGAATCGAAACACCATATATTTT. Encoded protein: CASNGGWNRNTIYF.

The chain combines TRBV5-6 with TRBJ2-1; 7 nucleotides match TRBD1. The J segment lost 5 bases and the V segment lost 0 bases, leaving 11 bases of the junction unmatched. The V gene's germline CDR1 is SGHDT and CDR2 YYEEEE. The length of the CDR3 is 17 residues. This chain's CDR3 is CASSLEITGASNNEQFF. The CDR3 bases are TGTGCCAGCAGCTTGGAAATCACAGGGGCCAGTAACAATGAGCAGTTCTTC.

The genes are TRBV19 and TRBJ1-4; unclear D gene. Trimming cost V 5 bases and J 2 bases, with 15 bases left between them. The CDR3 totals 16 residues. CDR1 is LNHDA, CDR2 SQIVND, per germline (reference sequence). The DNA for the CDR3 is TGTGCCAGTAGTCTCGGCTGGGCCTCGACTAATGAAAAACTGTTTTTT. This encodes CASSLGWASTNEKLFF.

The chain is built from TRBV19 and TRBJ2-1, with D perhaps matching TRBD2 (5 bases). The ends were cut back, 3 bases at V and 2 bases at J, with 8 bases in the middle. The CDR3 totals 14 residues. The germline V gene encodes CDR1 LNHDA and CDR2 SQIVND (reference sequence). The CDR3 coding sequence is TGTGCCAGTAGTATCGAGGGAGCCTACAATGAGCAGTTCTTC. Amino acids: CASSIEGAYNEQFF. Complete variable domain (other parts from reference TRBV19 and TRBJ2-1): DGGITQSPKYLFRKEGQNVTLSCEQNLNHDAMYWYRQDPGQGLRLIYYSQIVNDFQKGDIAEGYSVSREKKESFPLTVTSAQKNPTAFYLCASSIEGAYNEQFFGPGTRLTVL.

The rearrangement joins TRBV29-1 to TRBJ1-1; TRBD1 matches 9 bases. With V trimmed by 7 bases and J by 6 bases, 9 bases remained unmatched. Germline-derived CDR1 and CDR2 are SQVTM and ANQGSEA. This CDR3 is built from 13 residues. This CDR3 reads CSGQGGGEAEAFF. Written as DNA, the CDR3 is TGCAGCGGACAGGGGGGTGGGGAGGCTGAAGCTTTCTTT.

This rearrangement joins TRBV18 to TRBJ1-1; D remains ambiguous. The CDR3 has 13 residues. Germline values: CDR1 KGHSH, CDR2 LQKENI. V lost 3 bases, J lost 8 bases, and 13 bases lay in between. The DNA of the CDR3 is TGTGCCAGCTCACCTTCGGCGGGGTTAGAAGCTTTCTTT. Translated, it gives CASSPSAGLEAFF.

The V gene is TRBV4-3, the J gene TRBJ2-1; D may be TRBD1 (5 bases). Looked up from germline, CDR1 is LGHNA and CDR2 is YSLEER. The CDR3 length is 15 residues. The germline V and J ends were trimmed by 1 base and 1 base, with 8 bases remaining between them. In DNA form, the CDR3 reads TGCGCCAGCAGCCAAGGGCAGGGATCCTACAATGAGCAGTTCTTC. Translated: CASSQGQGSYNEQFF.

This sequence joins TRBV19 and TRBJ2-5; maybe TRBD2 (6 bases). Trimming took off 7 bases at V and 7 bases at J, with 22 bases between the two ends. The CDR3 loop spans 15 amino acids. CDR1 and CDR2 from the germline V gene are LNHDA and SQIVND (reference sequence). CDR3 in amino acids: CASTGWDRGYVTQYF. The CDR3 region has the DNA TGTGCCAGTACCGGCTGGGACCGGGGGTATGTGACCCAGTACTTC. Filled out from reference TRBV19 and TRBJ2-5, the complete variable domain reads DGGITQSPKYLFRKEGQNVTLSCEQNLNHDAMYWYRQDPGQGLRLIYYSQIVNDFQKGDIAEGYSVSREKKESFPLTVTSAQKNPTAFYLCASTGWDRGYVTQYFGPGTRLLVL.

V usage is TRBV13 and J usage is TRBJ2-3; 7 bases are a match to TRBD2. Germline lookup yields CDR1 PRHDT and CDR2 FYEKMQ (reference sequence). V shed 6 bases, J shed 10 bases, and the junction held 7 bases outside the gene matches. This CDR3 contains 12 residues. In DNA form, the CDR3 reads TGTGCCAGCAGTCCAGGCGGGAGCGCGCAGTATTTT. Its translation is CASSPGGSAQYF.

The gene calls are TRBV28 and TRBJ2-5; tentatively, D is TRBD2 (6 bases). CDR1 MDHEN and CDR2 SYDVKM come from the germline V gene. Between the trimmed V and J ends, which lost 6 bases and 9 bases, there was a span of 11 bases. The CDR3 has 11 residues. The CDR3 protein is CASSYPGAQYF. In nucleotides, the CDR3 is TGTGCCAGCAGCTACCCGGGGGCCCAGTACTTC.

The chain couples TRBV7-6 to TRBJ2-3, with D uncertain. Germline V gives CDR1 SGHVS, CDR2 FNYEAQ. Trimming removed 4 bases at V and 2 bases at J, with 4 bases between. CDR3 length equals 12 residues. The CDR3 spells CASSSSTDTQYF. The CDR3 DNA is TGTGCCAGCAGCTCCTCCACAGATACGCAGTATTTT.

The rearrangement links TRBV25-1 to TRBJ1-1; unclear D gene. The CDR3 has 14 amino acids. Germline CDR1 MGHDK, CDR2 SYGVNS. Trimming removed 1 base from V and 1 base from J, with 7 bases in between. CDR3 amino acids: CASSEFGRNTEAFF. CDR3 coding DNA: TGTGCCAGCAGTGAATTCGGGAGGAACACTGAAGCTTTCTTT.

This clone was found many times. The rearrangement links TRBV4-2 to TRBJ2-1; D remains ambiguous. V lost 0 bases and J 11 bases, leaving 8 bases between the germline ends. The CDR3 runs 12 residues. In germline, CDR1 is LGHNA, CDR2 YNFKEQ. CDR3 nucleotide sequence: TGTGCCAGCAGCCAAGATTCAGATCAGCAGTTCTTC. It codes for CASSQDSDQQFF.

This clone was detected only a few times. The chain combines TRBV2 with TRBJ1-1; D call uncertain. Germline V gene lookup returns CDR1 SNHLY and CDR2 FYNNEI. The V end was cut by 3 bases, the J end by 7 bases, with 9 bases between. CDR3 size: 12 residues. The chain's CDR3 is CASSEELGEAFF. The CDR3 coding sequence is TGTGCCAGCAGTGAGGAGCTAGGTGAAGCTTTCTTT.

This clone was seen a single time. V is TRBV10-2 and J is TRBJ2-1; TRBD1 matches 10 bases. The germline V gene has CDR1 WSHSY and CDR2 SAAADI. The CDR3 is 15 amino acids. Germline trimming cut 5 bases from V and 4 bases from J; bases unmatched to any gene: 5. This chain's CDR3 is CASSSTGGVYNEQFF. As DNA, the CDR3 is TGCGCCAGCAGTTCGACAGGGGGCGTTTACAATGAGCAGTTCTTC.

This clone was picked up one time. The CDR3 protein is CASSSNAGGTYEQYF. CDR3 coding DNA: TGTGCCAGCAGCTCGAATGCGGGAGGCACCTACGAGCAGTACTTC. The V call is TRBV11-2, the J call TRBJ2-7; TRBD2 matches 8 bases. V shed 4 bases, J shed 2 bases, and the junction held 7 bases outside the gene matches. The germline gives CDR1 SGHAT, CDR2 FQNNGV. There are 15 residues in the CDR3.

The rearrangement uses TRBV9 and TRBJ2-7; TRBD2 aligns across 9 bases. The CDR3 contains 16 residues. The V and J ends lost 2 bases and 3 bases, in that order; junction bases with no gene match: 9. Germline-derived CDR1 and CDR2 are SGDLS and YYNGEE. The chain's CDR3 is CASSVSAGGPIYEQYF. Written as DNA, the CDR3 is TGTGCCAGCAGCGTCAGCGCGGGGGGGCCGATCTACGAGCAGTACTTC.